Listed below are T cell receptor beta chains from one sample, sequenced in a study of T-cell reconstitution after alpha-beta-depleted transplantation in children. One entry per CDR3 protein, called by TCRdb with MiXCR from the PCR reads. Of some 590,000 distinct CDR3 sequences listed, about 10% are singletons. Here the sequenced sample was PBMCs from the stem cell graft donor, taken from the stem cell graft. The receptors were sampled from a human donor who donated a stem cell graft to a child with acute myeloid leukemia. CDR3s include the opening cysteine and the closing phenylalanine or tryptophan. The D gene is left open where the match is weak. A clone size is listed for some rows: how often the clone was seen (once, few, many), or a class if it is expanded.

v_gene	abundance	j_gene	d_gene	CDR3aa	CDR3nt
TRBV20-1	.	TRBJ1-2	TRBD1	CSASTGGAEYGYTF	TGCAGTGCTAGCACAGGGGGCGCCGAATATGGCTACACCTTC
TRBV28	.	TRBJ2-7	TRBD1	CASSLEGALAYEQYF	TGTGCCAGCAGTTTAGAGGGGGCCCTAGCCTACGAGCAGTACTTC
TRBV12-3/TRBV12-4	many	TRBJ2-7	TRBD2	CASSYGTELAGLIYEQYF	TGTGCCAGCAGTTACGGGACGGAGCTAGCGGGGTTAATATACGAGCAGTACTTC
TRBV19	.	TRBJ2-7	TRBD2	CASSTGRDYNEQYF	TGTGCCAGTAGTACAGGGAGGGACTATAACGAGCAGTACTTC
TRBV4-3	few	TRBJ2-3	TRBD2	CASSQDGGADTQYF	TGCGCCAGCAGCCAAGATGGGGGGGCAGATACGCAGTATTTT
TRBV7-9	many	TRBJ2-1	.	CASGESPNEQFF	TGTGCCAGCGGCGAGTCCCCAAATGAGCAGTTCTTC
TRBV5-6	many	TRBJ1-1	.	CASGSTRQAIISEAFF	TGTGCCAGCGGGTCTACGAGGCAGGCCATCATCTCTGAAGCTTTCTTT
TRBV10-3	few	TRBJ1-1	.	CAISEAAQNTEAFF	TGTGCCATCAGTGAGGCAGCCCAGAACACTGAAGCTTTCTTT
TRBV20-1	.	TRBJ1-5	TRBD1	CSAVDRASYQPQHF	TGCAGTGCAGTGGACAGGGCGAGTTATCAGCCCCAGCATTTT
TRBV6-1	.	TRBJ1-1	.	CASTRAVMNTEAFF	TGTGCCAGCACCAGAGCAGTTATGAACACTGAAGCTTTCTTT
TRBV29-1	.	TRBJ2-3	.	CSVEDRGRLPNTQYF	TGCAGCGTTGAAGATAGGGGACGACTTCCGAATACGCAGTATTTT
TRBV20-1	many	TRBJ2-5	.	CSARAEKAQYF	TGCAGTGCTAGAGCAGAGAAGGCCCAGTACTTC
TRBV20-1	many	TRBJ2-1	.	CSLTFAIYNEQFF	TGCAGCCTTACATTTGCGATATACAATGAGCAGTTCTTC
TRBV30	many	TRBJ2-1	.	CAWSLDRNEQFF	TGTGCCTGGAGTCTGGACCGCAATGAGCAGTTCTTC
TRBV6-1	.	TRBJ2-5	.	CASGVRGEETQYF	TGTGCCAGCGGGGTGAGGGGGGAAGAGACCCAGTACTTC
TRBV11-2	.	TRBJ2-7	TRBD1	CASSSPRDRYNEQYF	TGTGCCAGCAGCTCTCCTAGGGACAGATACAATGAGCAGTACTTC
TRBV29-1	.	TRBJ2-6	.	CSVGLSGANVLTF	TGCAGCGTTGGATTATCTGGGGCCAACGTCCTGACTTTC
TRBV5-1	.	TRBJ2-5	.	CASSLRQVWETQYF	TGCGCCAGCAGCCTTCGACAGGTTTGGGAGACCCAGTACTTC
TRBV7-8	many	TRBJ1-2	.	CASSLVPGSVNYGYTF	TGTGCCAGCAGCTTAGTACCGGGTTCAGTTAACTATGGCTACACCTTC
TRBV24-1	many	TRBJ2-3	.	CATSDRNRARTDTQYF	TGTGCCACCAGTGATAGAAACAGGGCCAGGACAGATACGCAGTATTTT
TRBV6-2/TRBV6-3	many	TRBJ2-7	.	CASSYEGYEQYF	TGTGCCAGCAGTTACGAGGGCTACGAGCAGTACTTC
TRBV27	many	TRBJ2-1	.	CASRDPSSYNEQFF	TGTGCCAGCAGGGACCCCAGCTCCTACAATGAGCAGTTCTTC
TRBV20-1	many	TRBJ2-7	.	CSVPLGELFYEQYF	TGCAGTGTTCCACTAGGGGAACTATTCTACGAGCAGTACTTC
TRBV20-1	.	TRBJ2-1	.	CSARDRRYNEQFF	TGCAGTGCTAGAGATCGGAGGTACAATGAGCAGTTCTTC
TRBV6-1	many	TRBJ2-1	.	CASSSLGGGSYNEQFF	TGTGCCAGCAGCTCCCTAGGGGGGGGCTCCTACAATGAGCAGTTCTTC
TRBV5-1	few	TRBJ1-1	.	CASSSTGPEAFF	TGCGCCAGCAGCTCTACAGGGCCTGAAGCTTTCTTT
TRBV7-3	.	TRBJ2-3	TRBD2	CASSLSPTSALTDTQYF	TGTGCCAGCAGCTTGAGCCCGACTAGCGCTTTGACAGATACGCAGTATTTT
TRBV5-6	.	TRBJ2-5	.	CASSRDGGETQYF	TGTGCCAGCAGCCGGGACGGGGGAGAGACCCAGTACTTC
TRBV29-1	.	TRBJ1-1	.	CSVDPENTEAFF	TGCAGCGTTGATCCAGAGAACACTGAAGCTTTCTTT
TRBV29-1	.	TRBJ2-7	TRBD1	CSVVSPGTGGQYF	TGCAGCGTTGTCAGTCCCGGGACAGGGGGGCAGTACTTC
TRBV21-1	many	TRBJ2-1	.	CASSKAPSGNEQFF	TGTGCCAGCAGCAAAGCGCCTAGCGGCAATGAGCAGTTCTTC
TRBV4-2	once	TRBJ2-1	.	CASSPADGAGYNEQFF	TGTGCCAGCAGCCCAGCTGATGGGGCGGGGTACAATGAGCAGTTCTTC
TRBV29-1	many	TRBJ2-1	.	CSVRGRSSYNEQFF	TGCAGCGTGCGGGGGCGGAGCTCCTACAATGAGCAGTTCTTC
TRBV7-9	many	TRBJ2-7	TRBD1	CASSFRDSSYEQYF	TGTGCCAGCAGCTTTCGGGACAGCTCCTACGAGCAGTACTTC
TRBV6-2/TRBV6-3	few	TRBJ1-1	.	CASRRGPNTEAFF	TGTGCCAGCAGACGCGGCCCGAACACTGAAGCTTTCTTT
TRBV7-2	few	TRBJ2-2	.	CASSFVGTHTGELFF	TGTGCCAGCAGCTTTGTGGGGACCCACACCGGGGAGCTGTTTTTT
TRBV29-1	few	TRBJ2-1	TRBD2	CSVGGSGRAMVYNEQFF	TGCAGCGTTGGTGGTAGCGGGAGGGCCATGGTCTACAATGAGCAGTTCTTC
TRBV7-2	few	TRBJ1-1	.	CASRVWGRVNTEAFF	TGTGCCAGCAGGGTTTGGGGCAGGGTGAACACTGAAGCTTTCTTT
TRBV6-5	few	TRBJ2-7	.	CASSYNRRVGAYEQYF	TGTGCCAGCAGTTACAACCGCAGGGTTGGGGCCTACGAGCAGTACTTC
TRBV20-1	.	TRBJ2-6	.	CSAVQGSGANVLTF	TGCAGTGCTGTACAGGGCTCTGGGGCCAACGTCCTGACTTTC
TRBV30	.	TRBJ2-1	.	CAWSVQGESRFF	TGTGCCTGGAGTGTACAGGGCGAAAGCAGGTTCTTC
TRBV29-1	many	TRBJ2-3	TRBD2	CSFSGEITDTQYF	TGCAGTTTTAGCGGGGAGATCACAGATACGCAGTATTTT